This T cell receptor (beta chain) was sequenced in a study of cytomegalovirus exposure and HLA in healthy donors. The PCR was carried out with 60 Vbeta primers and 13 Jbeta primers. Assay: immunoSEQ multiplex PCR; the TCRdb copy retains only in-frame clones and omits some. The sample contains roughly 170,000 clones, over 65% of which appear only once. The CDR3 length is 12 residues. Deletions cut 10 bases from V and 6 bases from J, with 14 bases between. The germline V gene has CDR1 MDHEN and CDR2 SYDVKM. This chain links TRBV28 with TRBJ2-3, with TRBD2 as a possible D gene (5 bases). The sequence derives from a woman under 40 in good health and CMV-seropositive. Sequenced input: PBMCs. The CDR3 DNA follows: TGTGCCACCTCGACAAGCGGCGATACGCAGTATTTT. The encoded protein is CATSTSGDTQYF.